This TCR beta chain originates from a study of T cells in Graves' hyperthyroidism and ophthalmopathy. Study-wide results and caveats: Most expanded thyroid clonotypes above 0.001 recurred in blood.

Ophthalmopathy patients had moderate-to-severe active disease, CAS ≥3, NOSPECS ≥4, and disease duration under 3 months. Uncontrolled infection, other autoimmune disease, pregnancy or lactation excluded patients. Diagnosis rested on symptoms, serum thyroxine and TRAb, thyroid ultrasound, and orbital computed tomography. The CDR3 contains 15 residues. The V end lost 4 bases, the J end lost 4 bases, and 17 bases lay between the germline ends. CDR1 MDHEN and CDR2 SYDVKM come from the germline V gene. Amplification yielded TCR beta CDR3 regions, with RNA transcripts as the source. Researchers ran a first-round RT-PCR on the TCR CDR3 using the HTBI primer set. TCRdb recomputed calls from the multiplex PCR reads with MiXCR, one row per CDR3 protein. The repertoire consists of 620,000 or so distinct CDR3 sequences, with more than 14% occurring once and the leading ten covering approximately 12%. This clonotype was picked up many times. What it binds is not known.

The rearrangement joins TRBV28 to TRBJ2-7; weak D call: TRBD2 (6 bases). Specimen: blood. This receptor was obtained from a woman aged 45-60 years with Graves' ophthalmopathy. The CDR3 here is CASSSGLRTPYEQYF. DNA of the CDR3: TGTGCCAGCAGTTCCGGACTACGGACTCCATACGAGCAGTACTTC.